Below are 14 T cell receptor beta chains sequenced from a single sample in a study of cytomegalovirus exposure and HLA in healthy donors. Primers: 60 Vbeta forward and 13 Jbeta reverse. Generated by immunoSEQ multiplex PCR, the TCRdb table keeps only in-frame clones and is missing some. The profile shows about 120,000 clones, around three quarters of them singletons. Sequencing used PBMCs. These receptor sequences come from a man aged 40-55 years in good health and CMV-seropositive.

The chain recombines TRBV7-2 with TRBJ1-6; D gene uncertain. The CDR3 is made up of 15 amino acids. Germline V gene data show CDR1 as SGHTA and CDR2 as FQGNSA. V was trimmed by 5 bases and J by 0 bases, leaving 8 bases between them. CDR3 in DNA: TGTGCCAGCAGCCTAAGTCGCTCCTATAATTCACCCCTCCACTTT. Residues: CASSLSRSYNSPLHF.

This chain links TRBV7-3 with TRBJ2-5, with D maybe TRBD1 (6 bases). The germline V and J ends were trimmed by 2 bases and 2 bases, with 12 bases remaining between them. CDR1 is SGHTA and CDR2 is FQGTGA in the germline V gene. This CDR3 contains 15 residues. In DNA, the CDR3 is TGTGCCAGCAGCTTAGTGGCAGGGGTACAAGAGACCCAGTACTTC. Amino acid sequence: CASSLVAGVQETQYF.

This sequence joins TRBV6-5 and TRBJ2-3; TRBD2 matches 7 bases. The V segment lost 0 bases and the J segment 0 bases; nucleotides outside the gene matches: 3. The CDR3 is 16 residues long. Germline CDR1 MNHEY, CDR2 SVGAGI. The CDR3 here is CASSYSGGWSTDTQYF. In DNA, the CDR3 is TGTGCCAGCAGTTACTCGGGGGGGTGGAGCACAGATACGCAGTATTTT.

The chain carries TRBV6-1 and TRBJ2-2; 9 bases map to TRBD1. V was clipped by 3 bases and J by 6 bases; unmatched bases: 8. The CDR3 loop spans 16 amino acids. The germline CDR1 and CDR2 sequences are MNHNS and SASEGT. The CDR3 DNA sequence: TGTGCCAGCAGTGACCCGCGGACAGGGGTGGCCGGGGAGCTGTTTTTT. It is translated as CASSDPRTGVAGELFF.

CDR3 nucleotides: TGTGCCAGCAGCCAAGTGACAGCCTATAATTCACCCCTCCACTTT. Translation: CASSQVTAYNSPLHF. The gene calls are TRBV4-2 and TRBJ1-6; D is perhaps TRBD1 (5 bases). Trimming pared 1 base from V and 2 bases from J, leaving 6 bases between. CDR1 is LGHNA and CDR2 is YNFKEQ in the germline V gene. This CDR3 spans 15 amino acids.

Here the CDR3 reads CASSFAGLESQPQHF. In nucleotides, the CDR3 is TGTGCCAGCAGCTTCGCAGGTCTGGAAAGTCAGCCCCAGCATTTT. The chain uses TRBV5-6 and TRBJ1-5; D call uncertain. Looked up from germline, CDR1 is SGHDT and CDR2 is YYEEEE. Trimming took off 2 bases at V and 6 bases at J, with 15 bases between the two ends. The CDR3 consists of 15 residues.

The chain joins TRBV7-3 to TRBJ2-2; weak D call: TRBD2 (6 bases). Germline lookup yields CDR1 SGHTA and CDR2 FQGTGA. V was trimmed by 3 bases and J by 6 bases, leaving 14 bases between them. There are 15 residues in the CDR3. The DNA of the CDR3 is TGTGCCAGCAGCTTCACCGGGACTGGGGCCGGGGAGCTGTTTTTT. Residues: CASSFTGTGAGELFF.

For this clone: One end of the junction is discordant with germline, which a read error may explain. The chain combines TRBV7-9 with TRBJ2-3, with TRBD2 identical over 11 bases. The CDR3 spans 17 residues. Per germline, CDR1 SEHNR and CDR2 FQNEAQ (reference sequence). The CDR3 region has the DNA TGTTCCAGCAGCTTAGTTGCTAGCGGGGGGTATACAGATACGCAGTATTTT. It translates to CSSSLVASGGYTDTQYF. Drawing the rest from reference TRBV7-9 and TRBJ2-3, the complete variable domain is DTGVSQNPRHKITKRGQNVTFRCDPISEHNRLYWYRQTLGQGPEFLTYFQNEAQLEKSRLLSDRFSAERPKGSFSTLEIQRTEQGDSAMYLCSSSLVASGGYTDTQYFGPGTRLTVL.

Here the CDR3 DNA reads TGTGCCAGCAGTTACGATTCAAGAGCAGATACGCAGTATTTT. This sequence encodes CASSYDSRADTQYF. This chain links TRBV6-5 with TRBJ2-3; no clear D gene. From germline, CDR1 is MNHEY and CDR2 SVGAGI. V shed 2 bases and J shed 4 bases, with 10 bases lying between them. The CDR3 totals 14 residues.

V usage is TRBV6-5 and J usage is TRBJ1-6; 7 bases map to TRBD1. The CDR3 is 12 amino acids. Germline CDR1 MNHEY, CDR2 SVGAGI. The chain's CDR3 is CAAAGGNSPLHF. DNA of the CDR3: TGTGCGGCGGCAGGGGGTAATTCACCCCTCCACTTT.

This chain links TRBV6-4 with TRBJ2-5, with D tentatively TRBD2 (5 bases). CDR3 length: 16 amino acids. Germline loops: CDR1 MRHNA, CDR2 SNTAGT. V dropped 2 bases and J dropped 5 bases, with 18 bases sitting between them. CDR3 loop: CASSDPPRAGLETQYF. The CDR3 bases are TGTGCCAGCAGTGACCCCCCACGGGCGGGCCTCGAGACCCAGTACTTC.

In DNA form, the CDR3 reads TGTGCCAGCCTTGATAGCGGGCGCACAGATACGCAGTATTTT. This translates into CASLDSGRTDTQYF. The genes are TRBV6-5 and TRBJ2-3; 7 nucleotides line up with TRBD2. After removal of 8 bases from V and 1 base from J, the junction contained 6 bases not matched to a gene. This CDR3 has 14 residues. CDR1 is MNHEY and CDR2 is SVGAGI in the germline V gene.

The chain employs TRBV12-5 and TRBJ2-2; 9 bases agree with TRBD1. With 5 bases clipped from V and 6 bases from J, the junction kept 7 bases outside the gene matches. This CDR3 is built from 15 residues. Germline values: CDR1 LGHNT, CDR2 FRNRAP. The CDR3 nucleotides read TGTGCTAGTGGTACATGGACAGGGGTCCCCGGGGAGCTGTTTTTT. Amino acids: CASGTWTGVPGELFF.

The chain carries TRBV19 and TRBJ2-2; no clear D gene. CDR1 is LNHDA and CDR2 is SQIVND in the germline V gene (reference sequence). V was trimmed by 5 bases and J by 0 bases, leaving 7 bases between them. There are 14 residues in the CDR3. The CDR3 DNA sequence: TGTGCCAGTAGTCCACAGTCGAACACCGGGGAGCTGTTTTTT. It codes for CASSPQSNTGELFF.